This note documents a single TCR beta chain sequence. The sample belongs to a study of blood T cell dynamics during melanoma immunotherapy. About the research overall: First-line therapy was either pembrolizumab or nivolumab with ipilimumab for metastatic melanoma.

The V gene's germline CDR1 is LNHNV and CDR2 YYDKDF (reference sequence). The CDR3 loop spans 15 amino acids. V shed 2 bases, J shed 5 bases, and the junction held 5 bases outside the gene matches. Time point defined: week 3, after first cycle of checkpoint inhibitor. The data were produced by immunoSEQ multiplex PCR, yet TCRdb's version contains in-frame clones alone and is incomplete. The profile shows thousands of clones, 70% to 90% of them singletons. The TCR was taken from a human donor with melanoma. The chain uses TRBV15 and TRBJ1-1; 10 nucleotides align to TRBD1. This specimen consisted of blood, obtained from a patient treated with checkpoint blockade. CDR3 bases: TGTGCCACCAGCAGACGGGGACAGGGGAGTACTGAAGCTTTCTTT. It specifies CATSRRGQGSTEAFF.